These T cell receptor beta chains were read from a single sample in a study of T-cell memory formation after mild COVID-19. TCRdb passed the 5' RACE reads through MiXCR, listing each CDR3 protein once. Of approximately 400,000 distinct CDR3 sequences in the sample, more than 15% were seen once. The specimen sequenced was PBMCs or a T cell subset sorted from them (not recorded which). The receptors stem from a man aged 18 to 30 who had mild COVID-19 (a few samples of this study predate the infection). Cell type and time point are not known. CDR3s include the opening cysteine and the closing phenylalanine or tryptophan. The D gene is left open where the match is weak. Size values are once, few and many counts, or a class for expanded clones, and some rows have none.

V	size	D	J	CDR3	DNA
TRBV4-3	NA	NA	TRBJ2-3	CASSQDKASDLTDTQYF	TGCGCCAGCAGCCAAGATAAGGCTAGTGATCTCACAGATACGCAGTATTTT
TRBV12-3/TRBV12-4	NA	NA	TRBJ2-1	CASSLAPTGQFF	TGTGCCAGCAGTTTAGCGCCGACTGGGCAGTTCTTC
TRBV12-3/TRBV12-4	NA	NA	TRBJ1-4	CASSLEQINEKLFF	TGTGCCAGCAGTTTAGAACAGATTAATGAAAAACTGTTTTTT
TRBV10-3	NA	NA	TRBJ2-4	CAIGTDMVAKNIQYF	TGTGCCATCGGAACAGATATGGTAGCCAAAAACATTCAGTACTTC
TRBV27	NA	TRBD2	TRBJ2-3	CASSPNRALAGVDTQYF	TGTGCCAGCAGTCCGAATCGGGCCCTAGCGGGGGTTGATACGCAGTATTTT
TRBV7-3	few	NA	TRBJ2-7	CASSASGSSYEQYF	TGTGCCAGCAGCGCCTCCGGGAGCTCCTACGAGCAGTACTTC
TRBV6-5	few	TRBD1	TRBJ2-5	CAVRTGQKTQYF	TGTGCCGTCAGGACAGGGCAGAAGACCCAGTACTTC
TRBV2	few	TRBD2	TRBJ2-5	CASMGLGALNQETQYF	TGTGCCAGCATGGGACTAGGAGCTTTGAACCAAGAGACCCAGTACTTC
TRBV5-1	few	NA	TRBJ2-4	CASSANPGLAKNIQYF	TGCGCCAGCAGCGCCAATCCGGGTCTAGCCAAAAACATTCAGTACTTC
TRBV5-5	NA	NA	TRBJ2-7	CASSLAVSSYEQYF	TGTGCCAGCAGCTTGGCCGTCAGCTCCTACGAGCAGTACTTC
TRBV10-3	few	NA	TRBJ2-6	CAISGGETGANVLTF	TGTGCCATCAGTGGGGGTGAAACTGGGGCCAACGTCCTGACTTTC
TRBV7-2	NA	NA	TRBJ2-2	CASSLAGSLTGELFF	TGTGCCAGCAGCTTAGCGGGCAGTTTAACCGGGGAGCTGTTTTTT
TRBV5-1	few	TRBD1	TRBJ1-5	CASSPEGQGADQPQHF	TGCGCCAGCAGCCCGGAGGGACAGGGGGCCGATCAGCCCCAGCATTTT
TRBV4-3	few	NA	TRBJ2-1	CASSQDRGPWGEQFF	TGCGCCAGCAGCCAAGATCGGGGACCATGGGGTGAGCAGTTCTTC
TRBV5-1	few	NA	TRBJ2-3	CASSADSPDTQYF	TGCGCCAGCAGCGCGGACAGTCCAGATACGCAGTATTTT
TRBV6-5	NA	TRBD2	TRBJ2-1	CASSYASGGAHEQLF	TGTGCCAGCAGTTACGCTAGCGGGGGGGCACATGAGCAGTTATTC